This entry concerns a single T cell receptor (beta chain). The entry originates in a study of blood T cell repertoires in COVID-19. Study-wide background: Spain, Italy and the United States supplied samples that represented acute and convalescent COVID-19. From T cells, B-cell-depleted T cells, or PBMCs came the material, which was cDNA or gDNA.

Germline CDR1 reads MNHNS; CDR2 reads SASEGT. This CDR3 has 15 residues. V shed 2 bases, J shed 8 bases, and the junction held 9 bases outside the gene matches. As processed by the authors: From reference gene primer amplification, estimates of nucleated cell counts were derived. Sequenced by immunoSEQ multiplex PCR; TCRdb stores in-frame clones only, minus some. V and J calls and clone size come straight from that table; D and trimming were deduced from the DNA. The repertoire holds some 160,000 clones, with 70% to 90% as singletons. The TCR comes from a man aged 60 to 69 with acute or convalescent COVID-19. The specimen sequenced was peripheral blood. This chain links TRBV6-1 with TRBJ1-2; TRBD1 aligns across 9 bases. The CDR3 loop reads CASSESYRGRLGYTF. The CDR3 coding sequence is TGTGCCAGCAGTGAAAGTTACAGGGGGCGTTTGGGCTACACCTTC.